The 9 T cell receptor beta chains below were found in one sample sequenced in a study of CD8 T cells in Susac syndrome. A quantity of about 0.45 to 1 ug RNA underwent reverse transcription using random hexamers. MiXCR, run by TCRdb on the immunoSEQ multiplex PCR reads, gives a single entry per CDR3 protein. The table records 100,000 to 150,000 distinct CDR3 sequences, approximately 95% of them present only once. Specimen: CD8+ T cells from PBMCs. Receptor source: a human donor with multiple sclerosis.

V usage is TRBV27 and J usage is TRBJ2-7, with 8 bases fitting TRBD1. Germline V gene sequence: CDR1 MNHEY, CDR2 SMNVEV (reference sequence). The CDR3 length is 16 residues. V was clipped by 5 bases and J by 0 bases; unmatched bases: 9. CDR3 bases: TGTGCCAGCAGTCCCCGGGGGACAGGCAGCTCCTACGAGCAGTACGTC. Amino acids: CASSPRGTGSSYEQYV.

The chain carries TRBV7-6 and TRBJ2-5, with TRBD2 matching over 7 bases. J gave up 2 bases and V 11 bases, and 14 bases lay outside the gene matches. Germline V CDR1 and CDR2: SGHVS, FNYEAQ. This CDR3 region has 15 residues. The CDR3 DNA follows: TGTGCCCTGGCACCTTTTGGGGGAGGGCAAGAGACCCAGTACTTC. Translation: CALAPFGGGQETQYF.

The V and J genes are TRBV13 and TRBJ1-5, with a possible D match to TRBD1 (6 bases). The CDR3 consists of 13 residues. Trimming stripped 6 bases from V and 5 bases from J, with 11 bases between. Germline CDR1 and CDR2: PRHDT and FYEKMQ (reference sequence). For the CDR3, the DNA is TGTGCCAGCAGTTCACAGGGTTATCAGCCCCAGCATTTT. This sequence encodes CASSSQGYQPQHF.

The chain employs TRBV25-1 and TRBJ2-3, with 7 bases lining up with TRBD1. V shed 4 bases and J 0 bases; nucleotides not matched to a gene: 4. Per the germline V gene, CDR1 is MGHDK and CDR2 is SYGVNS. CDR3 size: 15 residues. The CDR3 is CASSVRDRSTDTQYF. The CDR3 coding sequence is TGTGCCAGCAGTGTCCGGGACAGAAGCACAGATACGCAGTATTTT.

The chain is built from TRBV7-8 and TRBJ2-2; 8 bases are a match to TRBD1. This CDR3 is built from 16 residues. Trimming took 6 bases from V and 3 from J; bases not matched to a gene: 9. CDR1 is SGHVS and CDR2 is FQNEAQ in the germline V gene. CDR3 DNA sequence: TGTGCCAGCAGGCAGACGGGACAGGAGTACACCGGGGAGCTGTTTTTT. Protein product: CASRQTGQEYTGELFF.

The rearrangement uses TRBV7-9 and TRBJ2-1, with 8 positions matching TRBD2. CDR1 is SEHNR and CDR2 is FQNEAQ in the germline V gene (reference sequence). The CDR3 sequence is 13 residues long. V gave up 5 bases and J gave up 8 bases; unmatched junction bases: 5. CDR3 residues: CASSPGLADEQFF. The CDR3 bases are TGTGCCAGCAGCCCCGGACTAGCAGATGAGCAGTTCTTC.

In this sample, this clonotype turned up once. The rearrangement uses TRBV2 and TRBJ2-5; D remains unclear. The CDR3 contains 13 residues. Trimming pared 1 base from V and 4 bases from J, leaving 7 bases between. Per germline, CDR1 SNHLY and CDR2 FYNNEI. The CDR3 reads CASSEDRRETQYF. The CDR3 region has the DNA TGTGCCAGCAGTGAAGACAGACGAGAGACCCAGTACTTC.

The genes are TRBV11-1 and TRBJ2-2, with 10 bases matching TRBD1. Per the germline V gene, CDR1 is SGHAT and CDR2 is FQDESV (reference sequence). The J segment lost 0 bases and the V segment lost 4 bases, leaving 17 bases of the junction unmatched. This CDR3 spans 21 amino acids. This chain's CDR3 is CASSSQEGRGQGMTNTGELFF. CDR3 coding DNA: TGTGCCAGCAGCTCACAAGAGGGGCGGGGACAGGGGATGACGAACACCGGGGAGCTGTTTTTT. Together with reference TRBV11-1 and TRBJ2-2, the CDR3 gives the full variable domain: EAEVAQSPRYKITEKSQAVAFWCDPISGHATLYWYRQILGQGPELLVQFQDESVVDDSQLPKDRFSAERLKGVDSTLKIQPAELGDSAMYLCASSSQEGRGQGMTNTGELFFGEGSRLTVL.

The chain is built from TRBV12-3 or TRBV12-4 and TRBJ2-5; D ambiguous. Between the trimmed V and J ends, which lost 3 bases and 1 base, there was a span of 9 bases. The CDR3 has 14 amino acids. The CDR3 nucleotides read TGTGCCAGCAGTTTCTCGCTTTCCCAAGAGACCCAGTACTTC. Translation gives CASSFSLSQETQYF.